This record looks at one T cell receptor beta chain sequence and its context. This clonotype was detected only a few times. No antigen is known for it. One base away there is no much larger clone; base qualities are not given. Set within a cohort of healthcare workers in London, UK, this nested case-control study involved weekly PCR testing of nasopharyngeal swabs along with blood sampling. Healthcare workers were recruited during the week of the UK lockdown, between 23 and 31 March 2020, and followed weekly for up to roughly 15 weeks. These data are taken from a study of early T cells in non-severe SARS-CoV-2 infection (dated by TCRdb to the early 2020s). With regard to the full study: TCR sequencing used bulk RNA from unsorted whole blood, so alpha and beta chains could not be paired.

Overall study outcomes, separate from this receptor: VDJdb matching was skewed toward anti-spike CD8 responses, so virus-specific expansions were likely underestimated and private and CD4 specificities were missed.

Preparation of the library involved 5' RACE. TCRdb names NextSeq 500 as the instrument used. Unique molecular identifiers were attached to individual cDNA molecules in the TCR library protocol so that sequencing error and PCR bias could be corrected. TCR alpha and beta chains were both sequenced, and the abundances of alpha and beta sequences in each sample were closely correlated with each other. As for how the authors treated the data: Decombinator V4 was used to annotate TCR sequences for V gene, J gene and CDR3. TCRs were defined as expanded if a significant change between any two time points was detected under a Poisson model with p below 0.0001. TCR abundances were normalised to the total number of TCRs sequenced per sample and were expressed as counts per million. MAIT TCRs were defined by TRAV1-2 paired with TRAJ12, TRAJ20 or TRAJ33, and iNKT TCRs by TRAV10 paired with TRAJ18. VDJdb, accessed on 1 November 2021, was searched for TCRs annotated for CMV, EBV and SARS-CoV-2, and TCRs annotated for more than one antigen were excluded. The public reads were quality trimmed at Q25 with fastp and then assembled into clones with MiXCR by TCRdb, keeping productive beta chains. Rows with one shared CDR3 protein collapse into an entry with the most common genes and DNA. The V and J calls shown here were made by TCRdb, not taken from the authors' results. Across this sample there are tens of thousands of distinct CDR3 sequences, with roughly 12% seen only once. Approximately 3% of the sample comes from the top ten.

After removal of 6 bases from V and 6 bases from J, the junction retains 5 bases not matched to a gene. The CDR3 runs 14 amino acids, cysteine and phenylalanine included. The retained sequence is limited to the CDR3, 42 bases, with the frame set at the first base. The germline V gene encodes CDR1 KGHSH and CDR2 LQKENI. The rearranged segments are TRBV18 and TRBJ1-6; 7 of the junction bases match TRBD1. The starting material was whole blood, obtained at baseline. The clonotype was recovered from an adult who was a healthcare worker with PCR-confirmed SARS-CoV-2 infection or an uninfected control (not recorded which). The CDR3: CASSEDRINSPLHF. DNA sequence: TGTGCCAGCTCGGAGGACAGGATTAATTCACCCCTCCACTTT.